A single sample is the source of the 9 T cell receptor beta chains below, sequenced in a study of blood T cell repertoires in COVID-19. Some clones are missing from TCRdb's copy, which holds only in-frame ones; the method was immunoSEQ multiplex PCR. Of 150,000 to 200,000 clones listed, roughly 76% were seen once; the top ten hold approximately 11%. Material: peripheral blood. These receptor sequences come from a woman aged 40 to 55 with COVID-19, enrolled during active disease.

The V call is TRBV27, the J call TRBJ1-5; 11 positions match TRBD1. Looked up from germline, CDR1 is MNHEY and CDR2 is SMNVEV (reference sequence). The CDR3 runs to 13 residues. V was pared by 6 bases and J by 7 bases, with 2 bases of the junction left unmatched. The DNA of the CDR3 is TGTGCCAGCAGGGACAGGGGGCGACAGCCCCAGCATTTT. It translates to CASRDRGRQPQHF.

The chain employs TRBV27 and TRBJ2-3; TRBD2 might be the D (7 bases). Germline V gene sequence: CDR1 MNHEY, CDR2 SMNVEV (reference sequence). The V gene lost 6 bases and the J gene lost 3 bases, with 16 bases spanning the gap. The CDR3 is 15 residues long. CDR3 sequence: CASRNWRGRTDTQYF. Here the CDR3 DNA reads TGTGCCAGCAGAAACTGGCGGGGGCGGACAGATACGCAGTATTTT.

In this sample, this clone turned up a few times. This CDR3 is CASSVDPRGIWETQYF. In DNA form, the CDR3 reads TGTGCCAGCAGCGTAGACCCCAGGGGAATTTGGGAGACCCAGTACTTC. The chain joins TRBV9 to TRBJ2-5; weak D call: TRBD1 (6 bases). V was clipped by 0 bases and J by 5 bases, with 17 bases between them. CDR1 is SGDLS, CDR2 YYNGEE, per germline. The CDR3 is 16 residues long.

V and J are TRBV5-5 and TRBJ1-2; no clear D. Looked up from germline, CDR1 is SGHKS and CDR2 is YYEKEE (reference sequence). The V end was cut by 4 bases, the J end by 8 bases, with 9 bases between. CDR3 size: 11 residues. This CDR3 is CASSQTEGYTF. The CDR3 nucleotides read TGTGCCAGCAGCCAAACGGAGGGCTACACCTTC. Complete variable domain (other parts from reference TRBV5-5 and TRBJ1-2): DAGVTQSPTHLIKTRGQQVTLRCSPISGHKSVSWYQQVLGQGPQFIFQYYEKEERGRGNFPDRFSARQFPNYSSELNVNALLLGDSALYLCASSQTEGYTFGSGTRLTVV.

This chain uses TRBV2 with TRBJ1-1; perhaps TRBD1 as D (5 bases). The CDR3 covers 14 residues. CDR1 is SNHLY, CDR2 FYNNEI, per germline. Trimming stripped 3 bases from V and 4 bases from J, with 12 bases between. Here the CDR3 DNA reads TGTGCCAGCAGTGACTGGCAGGGAGGCACTGAAGCTTTCTTT. Encoded protein: CASSDWQGGTEAFF.

V and J are TRBV4-2 and TRBJ2-3; D not resolved. This CDR3 contains 12 residues. V dropped 4 bases and J dropped 6 bases, with 8 bases sitting between them. Germline CDR1 and CDR2: LGHNA and YNFKEQ. The chain's CDR3 is CASSPPRDTQYF. The CDR3 nucleotides read TGTGCCAGCAGCCCCCCGAGGGATACGCAGTATTTT.

This chain joins TRBV7-3 and TRBJ2-6; the D is unclear. V was trimmed by 4 bases and J by 0 bases, leaving 13 bases between them. The CDR3 is made up of 17 amino acids. Germline assignment: CDR1 SGHTA and CDR2 FQGTGA. In DNA, the CDR3 is TGTGCCAGCAGCTCCACTGATCAGGTCTCTGGGGCCAACGTCCTGACTTTC. It yields the protein CASSSTDQVSGANVLTF.

This chain connects TRBV10-3 to TRBJ2-7; the D is unclear. Germline V gene data show CDR1 as ENHRY and CDR2 as SYGVKD. Trimming stripped 2 bases from V and 2 bases from J, with 13 bases between. CDR3 length: 15 residues. The CDR3 nucleotides read TGTGCCATCAGTGAGCCCGACACCAGAGCCTACGAGCAGTACTTC. As protein: CAISEPDTRAYEQYF.

The chain joins TRBV19 to TRBJ1-2; D perhaps matches TRBD1 (5 bases). The germline V gene encodes CDR1 LNHDA and CDR2 SQIVND (reference sequence). V lost 7 bases to trimming and J lost 7 bases, with 19 bases between them. This CDR3 has 14 amino acids. CDR3 amino acids: CASTIAGPKSGYTF. In nucleotides, the CDR3 is TGTGCCAGTACCATCGCGGGACCTAAAAGTGGCTACACCTTC.